This T cell receptor (beta chain) was observed in a study of blood T cell repertoires in COVID-19. For the study at large: T cells, B-cell-depleted T cells, or PBMCs supplied cDNA or gDNA.

The table came from immunoSEQ multiplex PCR; TCRdb's copy has only in-frame clones and leaves some out. The data show about 200,000 clones, with around nine tenths seen just once and over 15% held by the top ten. With regard to this clone: Other DNA sequences in the sample encode the same CDR3.

There are 13 residues in the CDR3. Trimming took 2 bases from V and 1 from J, leaving 5 bases between them. Germline CDR1 and CDR2: KGHSH and LQKENI. The genes are TRBV18 and TRBJ2-5, with a weak D call TRBD1 (5 bases). The source material was peripheral blood. This TCR was sampled from a man aged 50 to 59 with COVID-19, enrolled during active disease. The CDR3, as DNA: TGTGCCAGCTCACCAAGGGGCCAAGAGACCCAGTACTTC. This encodes CASSPRGQETQYF.